This is a list of T cell receptor beta chains from one sample in a study of blood T cell repertoires in COVID-19. Produced via immunoSEQ multiplex PCR; TCRdb's table is partial and in-frame only. This table has 150,000 to 200,000 clones, approximately 90% appearing once. The specimen sequenced was PBMCs or T cells enriched from blood (not recorded which). All receptors come from a woman aged 18-29 years who had recovered from COVID-19. CDR3s include the opening cysteine and the closing phenylalanine or tryptophan. The order of the fields is V gene, J gene, CDR3 protein.

>TRBV6-1|TRBJ2-7
CASSVAGTATPYEQYF
>TRBV6-5|TRBJ1-2
CASSYRQGQGAGGYTF
>TRBV29-1|TRBJ1-1
CSVEPDSRLNTEAFF
>TRBV5-4|TRBJ2-6
CASSPRESSGANVLTF
>TRBV2|TRBJ2-3
CASRILEVSTDTQYF
>TRBV21-1|TRBJ2-6
CASSNLRDTRPVWAF
>TRBV27|TRBJ1-4
CASSLGGAGEKLFF
>TRBV2|TRBJ2-1
CASSEQGSSYNEQFF
>TRBV6-4|TRBJ2-1
CASSDGTSSSNEQFF
>TRBV5-1|TRBJ1-2
CASSLTGLQYGYTF
>TRBV6-5|TRBJ2-7
CASSSNYEQYF
>TRBV2|TRBJ2-5
CASRRLAGGGQETQYF
>TRBV28|TRBJ2-3
CASSGQGSDTQYF
>TRBV5-6|TRBJ1-1
CASSLLGAGGDYTEAFF
>TRBV24-1|TRBJ2-2
CATSDFPLGQGHGELFF
>TRBV2|TRBJ2-7
CASRTDSGGSYEQYF
>TRBV4-1|TRBJ2-3
CASSFDGSGTDTQYF
>TRBV15|TRBJ1-2
CATSRGGRGPGGYGYTF
>TRBV27|TRBJ2-1
CASSLRAGYNEQFF
>TRBV19|TRBJ2-1
CASQTRGLAGTFEQFF
>TRBV2|TRBJ2-3
CASMPGDWDTQYF
>TRBV19|TRBJ2-7
CASGDRAYEQYF
>TRBV10-3|TRBJ1-1
CATTLSGPQNTEAFF
>TRBV29-1|TRBJ2-4
CSVEGGANIQYF
>TRBV9|TRBJ2-7
CASSVGQRGYEQYF
>TRBV4-1|TRBJ2-4
CASRRGALAKNIQYF
>TRBV7-9|TRBJ2-7
CASTWVGAGQPYEQYF
>TRBV7-2|TRBJ2-2
CASRKRGLADLNTGELFF
>TRBV5-6|TRBJ1-1
CASSGDRGGTEAFF
>TRBV6-2/TRBV6-3|TRBJ2-1
CASSAILAGVNQDREQFF
>TRBV3-1/TRBV3-2|TRBJ1-3
CASSQPRTGSSGNTIYF
>TRBV30|TRBJ2-7
CAWKGGGPIYEQYF
>TRBV6-2/TRBV6-3|TRBJ1-5
CASSRHLRSNQPQHF